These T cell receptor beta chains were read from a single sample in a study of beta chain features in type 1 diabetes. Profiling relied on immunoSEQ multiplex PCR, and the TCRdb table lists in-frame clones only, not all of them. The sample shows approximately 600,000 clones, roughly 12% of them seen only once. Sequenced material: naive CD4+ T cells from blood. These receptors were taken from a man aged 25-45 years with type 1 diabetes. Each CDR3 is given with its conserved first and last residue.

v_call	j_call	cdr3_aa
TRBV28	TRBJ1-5	CASNFGPRNEGNQPQHF
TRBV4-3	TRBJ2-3	CASSQRSRGTDTQYF
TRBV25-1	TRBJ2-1	CASSESPGVGSNYNEQFF
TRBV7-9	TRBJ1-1	CASSDSRQGATEAFF
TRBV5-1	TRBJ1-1	CASSLAIGGTEAFF
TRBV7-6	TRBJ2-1	CASSAWTGAYTNEQFF
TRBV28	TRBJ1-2	CASSNNYGYTF
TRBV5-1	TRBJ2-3	CASRTSTDTQYF
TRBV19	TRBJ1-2	CASRDRTINYGYTF
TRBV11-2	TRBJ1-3	CASNLGGAGNTIYF
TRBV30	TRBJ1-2	CAWSVGTRGYTF
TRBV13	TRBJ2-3	CASSWGASGTPDTQYF
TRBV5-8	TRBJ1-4	CASSLIRKRDSFEKLFF
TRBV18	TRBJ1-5	CASSPFDQGGGNQPQHF
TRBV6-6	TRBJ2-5	CASTPSGSLETQYF
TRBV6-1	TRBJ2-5	CASSEARGETQYF
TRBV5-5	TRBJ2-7	CASSPPPSAGTALGGEQYF
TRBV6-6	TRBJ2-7	CASSSQGYEQYF
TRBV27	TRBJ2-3	CASTALGQLGATDTQYF
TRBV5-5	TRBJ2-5	CASSYRQAQETQYF
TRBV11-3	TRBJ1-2	CASSQGQNYGYTF
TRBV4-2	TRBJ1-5	CASSQVPGLGNQPQHF
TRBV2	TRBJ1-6	CASRENRGGYSPLHF
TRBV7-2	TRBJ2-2	CASNTLIGGLNTGELFF
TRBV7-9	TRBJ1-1	CASSPYGQGNTEAFF
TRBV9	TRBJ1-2	CASSVEEGIAYGYTF
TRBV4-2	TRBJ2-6	CASSQVGQTSGANVLTF
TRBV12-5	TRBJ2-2	CASGPIRTGPTNTGELFF
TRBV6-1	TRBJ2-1	CASSEGGGEQFF
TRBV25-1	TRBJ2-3	CASSEFRGRTDTQYF
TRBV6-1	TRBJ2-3	CASSGVGGHTDTQYF
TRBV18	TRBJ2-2	CASSPTARGELFF
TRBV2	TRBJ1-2	CASTQGTGNYGYTF
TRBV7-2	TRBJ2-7	CASRLLGGSYEQYF
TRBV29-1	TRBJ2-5	CSVSKDTTRTQYF
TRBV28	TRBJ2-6	CASSLAGSGANVLTF
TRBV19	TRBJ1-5	CAGGQVYGQPQHF
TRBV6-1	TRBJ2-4	CASSRDREDIQYF
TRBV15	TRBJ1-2	CATSRDQGQNYGYTF
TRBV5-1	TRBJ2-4	CASSLGPPSGKNIQYF
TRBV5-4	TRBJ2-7	CASSLAGKAYEQYF
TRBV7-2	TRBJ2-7	CASSWTGISYEQYF
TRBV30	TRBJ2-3	CAWTRDGGALSTDTQYF
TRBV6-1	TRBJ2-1	CASTPGGALYNEQFF
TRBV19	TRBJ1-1	CASSTTGTNTEAFF
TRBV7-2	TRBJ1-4	CASSTRGWEKLFF
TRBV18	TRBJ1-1	CASSPPGRTEAFF
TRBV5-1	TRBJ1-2	CASSLAPGIDRGPENYGYTF
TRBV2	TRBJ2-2	CASSIREASNTGELFF
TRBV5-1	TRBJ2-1	CASSPRVSLGGEQFF
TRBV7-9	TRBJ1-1	CASSLEENTEAFF
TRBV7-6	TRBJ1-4	CASSLAVLRQGLNEKLFF
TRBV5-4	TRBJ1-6	CASSLSGSYNSPLHF
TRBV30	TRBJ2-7	CAWTGLSSYEQYF
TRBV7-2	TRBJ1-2	CASSMNRETYGYTF
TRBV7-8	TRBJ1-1	CASSQRIMNTEAFF
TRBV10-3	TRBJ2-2	CAISEAARSGELFF
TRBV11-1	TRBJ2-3	CASTPRSGPSTDTQYF
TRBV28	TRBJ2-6	CASSFGPYSGANVLTF